A single sample gave rise to the 9 T cell receptor beta chains below, sequenced in a study of T cells in Graves' hyperthyroidism and ophthalmopathy. The source material, RNA transcripts, was used to amplify TCR beta CDR3 regions. The HTBI set primed first-round TCR CDR3 RT-PCR. TCRdb itself ran the multiplex PCR reads through MiXCR, one entry per CDR3 protein. Of fewer than 750,000 distinct CDR3 sequences in the sample, roughly 50% were seen once. Sample: peripheral blood or thyroid tissue (not recorded which). The receptors originated from a woman aged 18-29 years with Graves' hyperthyroidism.

In nucleotides, the CDR3 is TGTGCCAGCAGTTACGGGACAGGGAAGACCGGGGAGCTGTTTTTT. As protein: CASSYGTGKTGELFF. This chain joins TRBV6-5 and TRBJ2-2; the match to TRBD1 covers 9 bases. This CDR3 has 15 amino acids. Germline V gene lookup returns CDR1 MNHEY and CDR2 SVGAGI. The V gene end was trimmed by 2 bases and the J gene end by 5 bases; junction bases not matched to a gene: 3.

This clonotype was seen repeatedly, ten times or more. The chain carries TRBV12-5 and TRBJ1-5; the match to TRBD1 covers 9 bases. This CDR3 is 15 amino acids long. Germline-derived CDR1 and CDR2 are LGHNT and FRNRAP. J gave up 6 bases and V 1 base, and 4 bases lay outside the gene matches. The CDR3, as DNA: TGTGCTAGTGGTTTGGACGGGACAGGGAGTCAGCCCCAGCATTTT. It yields the protein CASGLDGTGSQPQHF.

The rearrangement uses TRBV3-1 and TRBJ1-3; D is unclear. The V end lost 2 bases, the J end lost 1 base, and 6 bases lay between the germline ends. Germline CDR1 is LGHDT and CDR2 is YNNKEL (reference sequence). The CDR3 has 14 amino acids. The DNA of the CDR3 is TGTGCCAGCAGCCAATTGGGGTCTGGAAACACCATATATTTT. Translating gives CASSQLGSGNTIYF.

This clonotype has at least ten counts. The rearrangement joins TRBV12-3 or TRBV12-4 to TRBJ2-7, with D possibly TRBD2 on 6 matching bases. This CDR3 has 12 residues. Trimming shortened V by 5 bases and J by 6 bases, and 11 bases separated the two germline ends. The CDR3 protein is CASSARGSEQYF. CDR3 in DNA: TGTGCCAGCAGTGCCCGGGGGTCCGAGCAGTACTTC.

The chain employs TRBV9 and TRBJ2-5, with a weak D call TRBD2 (5 bases). Germline V CDR1 and CDR2: SGDLS, YYNGEE. The V end was cut by 7 bases, the J end by 5 bases, with 24 bases between. CDR3 size: 16 residues. The CDR3 DNA is TGTGCCAGCTCGCCAACCACAGTGAGGGCGGAGGAGACCCAGTACTTC. This encodes CASSPTTVRAEETQYF.

This rearrangement joins TRBV24-1 to TRBJ2-5; TRBD1 matches 9 bases. CDR1 KGHDR and CDR2 SFDVKD come from the germline V gene. J gave up 5 bases and V 7 bases, and 7 bases lay outside the gene matches. The CDR3 length is 14 residues. The CDR3 here is CATRMTGGDETQYF. The DNA of the CDR3 is TGTGCCACCAGGATGACAGGGGGGGATGAGACCCAGTACTTC.

In this sample, this clonotype turned up many times. This chain connects TRBV7-9 to TRBJ2-5; D is unresolved. The CDR3 sequence is 11 residues long. V was cut by 5 bases and J by 3 bases, with 4 bases left in between. Germline V gene data show CDR1 as SEHNR and CDR2 as FQNEAQ (reference sequence). The CDR3 nucleotides are TGTGCCAGCAGCAAAGAAGAGACCCAGTACTTC. This translates into CASSKEETQYF.

This clonotype appeared many times. The chain uses TRBV29-1 and TRBJ2-3, with D perhaps TRBD2 (5 bases). The CDR3 spans 15 residues. V shed 4 bases and J shed 1 base, with 15 bases lying between them. Germline V gives CDR1 SQVTM, CDR2 ANQGSEA. CDR3 in amino acids: CSVGPGSSGTDTQYF. Here the CDR3 DNA reads TGCAGCGTTGGCCCTGGTAGTAGCGGCACAGATACGCAGTATTTT.

In its sample, this clonotype was seen many times. The rearrangement uses TRBV5-1 and TRBJ1-4; TRBD1 matches at 7 bases. Germline values: CDR1 SGHRS, CDR2 YFSETQ. V trimming: 4 bases; J trimming: 5 bases; junction bases outside the gene matches: 11. The CDR3 is made up of 16 amino acids. The chain's CDR3 is CASSPFRTGLNEKLFF. For the CDR3, the DNA is TGCGCCAGCAGCCCATTCCGGACAGGACTGAATGAAAAACTGTTTTTT.